The sequence of this T cell receptor beta chain was determined in a study of cytomegalovirus exposure and HLA in healthy donors. Overall study findings and caveats: Whilst most TCR sequences proved rare, a subset of public TCRs occurred across many donors.

Unmatched junction bases numbered 6, after V lost 8 bases and J lost 6 bases. Germline V gene data show CDR1 as PRHDT and CDR2 as FYEKMQ (reference sequence). CDR3 length equals 12 residues. About this clone itself: Its antigen is unknown.

Produced via immunoSEQ multiplex PCR; TCRdb's table is partial and in-frame only. The sample lists 200,000 to 300,000 clones; around 88% were seen once. The clonotype was recovered from a woman in her thirties in good health and CMV-seropositive. The V call is TRBV13, the J call TRBJ2-7; 8 bases are shared with TRBD2. Sequenced input: PBMCs. The CDR3: CASGTRGLEQYF. The CDR3 nucleotides read TGTGCCAGCGGGACTAGGGGCCTCGAGCAGTACTTC.